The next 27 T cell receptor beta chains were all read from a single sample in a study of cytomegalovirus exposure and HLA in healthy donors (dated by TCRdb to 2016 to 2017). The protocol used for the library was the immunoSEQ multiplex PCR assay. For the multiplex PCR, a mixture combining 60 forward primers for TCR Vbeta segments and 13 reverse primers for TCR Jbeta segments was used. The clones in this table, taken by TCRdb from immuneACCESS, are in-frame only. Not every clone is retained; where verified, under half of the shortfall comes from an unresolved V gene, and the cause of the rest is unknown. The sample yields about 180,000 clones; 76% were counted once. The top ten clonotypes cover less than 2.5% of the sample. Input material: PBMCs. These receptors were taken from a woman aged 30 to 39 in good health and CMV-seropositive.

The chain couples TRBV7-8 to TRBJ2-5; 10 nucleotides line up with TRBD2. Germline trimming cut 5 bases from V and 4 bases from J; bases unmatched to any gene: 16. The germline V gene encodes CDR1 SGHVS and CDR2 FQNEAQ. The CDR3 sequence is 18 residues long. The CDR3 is CASSVRTSGGAGRETQYF. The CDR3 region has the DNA TGTGCCAGCAGCGTACGCACCAGCGGGGGGGCTGGCAGAGAGACCCAGTACTTC.

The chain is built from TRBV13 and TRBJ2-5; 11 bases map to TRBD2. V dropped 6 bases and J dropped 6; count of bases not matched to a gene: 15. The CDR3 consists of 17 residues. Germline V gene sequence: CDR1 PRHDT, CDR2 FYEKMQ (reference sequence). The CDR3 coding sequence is TGTGCCAGCAGGTCACCCCGTAGCGGGGGGGCCGGGAAGACCCAGTACTTC. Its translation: CASRSPRSGGAGKTQYF.

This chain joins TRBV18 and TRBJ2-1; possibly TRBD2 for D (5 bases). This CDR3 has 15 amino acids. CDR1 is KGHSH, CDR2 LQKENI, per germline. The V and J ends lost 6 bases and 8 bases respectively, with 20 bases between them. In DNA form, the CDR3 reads TGTGCCAGCTCGAGAGGGCCAATGTACCAGGATGAGCAGTTCTTC. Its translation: CASSRGPMYQDEQFF.

CDR3 DNA sequence: TGTGCCAGCAGCTTGGGACAAAATAACTATGGCTACACCTTC. Its protein is CASSLGQNNYGYTF. The chain recombines TRBV5-6 with TRBJ1-2, with D unclear. Germline CDR1 reads SGHDT; CDR2 reads YYEEEE. V was clipped by 0 bases and J by 1 base, with 7 bases between them. This CDR3 comprises 14 residues.

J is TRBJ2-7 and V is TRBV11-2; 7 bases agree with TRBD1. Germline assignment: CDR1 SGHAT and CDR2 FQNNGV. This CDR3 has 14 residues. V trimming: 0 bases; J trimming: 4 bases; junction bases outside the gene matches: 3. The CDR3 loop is CASSLDRRGYEQYF. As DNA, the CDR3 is TGTGCCAGCAGCTTAGATCGCAGGGGGTACGAGCAGTACTTC.

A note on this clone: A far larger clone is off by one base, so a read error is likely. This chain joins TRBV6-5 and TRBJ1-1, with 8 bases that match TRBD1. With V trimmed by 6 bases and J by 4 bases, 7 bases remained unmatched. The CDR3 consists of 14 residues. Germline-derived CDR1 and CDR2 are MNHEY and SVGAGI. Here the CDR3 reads CASRGGQGGTEAFF. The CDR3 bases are TGTGCCAGCAGGGGCGGACAGGGTGGCACTGAAGCTTTCTTT.

The CDR3 protein is CASSLKSSGGDEQFF. CDR3 in DNA: TGTGCCAGCAGCTTAAAGTCTAGCGGGGGGGATGAGCAGTTCTTC. The chain has TRBV5-5 and TRBJ2-1; 12 bases align to TRBD2. The germline gives CDR1 SGHKS, CDR2 YYEKEE (reference sequence). The CDR3 totals 15 residues. The V segment lost 2 bases and the J segment 8 bases; nucleotides outside the gene matches: 5.

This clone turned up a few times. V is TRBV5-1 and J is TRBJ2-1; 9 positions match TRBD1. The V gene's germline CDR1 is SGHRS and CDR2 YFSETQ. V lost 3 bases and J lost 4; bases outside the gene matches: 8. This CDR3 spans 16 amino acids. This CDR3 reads CASSSPRDRDYNEQFF. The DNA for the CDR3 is TGCGCCAGCAGCTCGCCCCGGGACAGGGATTACAATGAGCAGTTCTTC. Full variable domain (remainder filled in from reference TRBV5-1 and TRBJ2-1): KAGVTQTPRYLIKTRGQQVTLSCSPISGHRSVSWYQQTPGQGLQFLFEYFSETQRNKGNFPGRFSGRQFSNSRSEMNVSTLELGDSALYLCASSSPRDRDYNEQFFGPGTRLTVL.

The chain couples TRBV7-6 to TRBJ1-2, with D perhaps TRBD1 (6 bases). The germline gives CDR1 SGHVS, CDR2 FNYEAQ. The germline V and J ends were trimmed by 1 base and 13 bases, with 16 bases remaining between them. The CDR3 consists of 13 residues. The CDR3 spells CASSLEEGRGATF. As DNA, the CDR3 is TGTGCCAGCAGCTTAGAAGAGGGACGGGGGGCCACCTTC. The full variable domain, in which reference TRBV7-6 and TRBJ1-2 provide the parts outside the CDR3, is GAGVSQSPRYKVTKRGQDVALRCDPISGHVSLYWYRQALGQGPEFLTYFNYEAQQDKSGLPNDRFSAERPEGSISTLTIQRTEQRDSAMYRCASSLEEGRGATFGSGTRLTVV.

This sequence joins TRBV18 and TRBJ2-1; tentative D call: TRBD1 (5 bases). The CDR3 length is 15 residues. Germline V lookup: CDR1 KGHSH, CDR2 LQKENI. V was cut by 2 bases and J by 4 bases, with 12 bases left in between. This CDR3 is CASSPGQGTYNEQFF. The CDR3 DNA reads TGTGCCAGCTCACCAGGGCAGGGTACATACAATGAGCAGTTCTTC.

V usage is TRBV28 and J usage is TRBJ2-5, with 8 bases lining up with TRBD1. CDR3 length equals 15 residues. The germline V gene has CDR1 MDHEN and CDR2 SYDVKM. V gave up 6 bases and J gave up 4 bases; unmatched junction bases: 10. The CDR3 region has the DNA TGTGCCAGCAGATTACAGGGGGGACGAGCAGAGACCCAGTACTTC. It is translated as CASRLQGGRAETQYF. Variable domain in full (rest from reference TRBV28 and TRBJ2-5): DVKVTQSSRYLVKRTGEKVFLECVQDMDHENMFWYRQDPGLGLRLIYFSYDVKMKEKGDIPEGYSVSREKKERFSLILESASTNQTSMYLCASRLQGGRAETQYFGPGTRLLVL.

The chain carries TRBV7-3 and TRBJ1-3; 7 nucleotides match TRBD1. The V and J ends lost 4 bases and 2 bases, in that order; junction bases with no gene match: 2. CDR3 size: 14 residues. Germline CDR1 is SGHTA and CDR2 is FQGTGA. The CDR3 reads CASSSTGPGNTIYF. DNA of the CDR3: TGTGCCAGCAGCTCGACAGGGCCTGGAAACACCATATATTTT.

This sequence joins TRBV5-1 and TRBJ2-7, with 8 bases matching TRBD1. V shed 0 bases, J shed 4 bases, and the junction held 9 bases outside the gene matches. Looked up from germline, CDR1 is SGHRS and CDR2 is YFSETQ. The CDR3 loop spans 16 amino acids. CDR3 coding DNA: TGCGCCAGCAGCTTGGGCGACAGGGGCTACTTGTACGAGCAGTACTTC. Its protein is CASSLGDRGYLYEQYF.

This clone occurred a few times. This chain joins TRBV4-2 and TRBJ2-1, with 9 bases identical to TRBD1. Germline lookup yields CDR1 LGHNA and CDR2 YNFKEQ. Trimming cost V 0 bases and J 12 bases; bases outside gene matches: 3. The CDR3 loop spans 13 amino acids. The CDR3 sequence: CASSQDLDRGQFF. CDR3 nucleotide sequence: TGTGCCAGCAGCCAAGATTTGGACAGGGGGCAGTTCTTC.

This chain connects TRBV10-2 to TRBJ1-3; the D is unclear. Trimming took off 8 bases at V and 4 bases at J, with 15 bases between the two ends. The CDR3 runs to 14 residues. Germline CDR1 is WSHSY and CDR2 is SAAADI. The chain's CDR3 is CASAGGKEGNTIYF. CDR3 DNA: TGCGCCAGCGCAGGAGGGAAAGAGGGAAACACCATATATTTT.

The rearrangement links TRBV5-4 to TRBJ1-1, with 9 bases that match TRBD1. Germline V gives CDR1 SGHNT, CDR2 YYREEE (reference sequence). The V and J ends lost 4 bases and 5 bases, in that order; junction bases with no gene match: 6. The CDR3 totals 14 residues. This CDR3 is CASSQNRGQTEAFF. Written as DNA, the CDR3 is TGTGCCAGCAGCCAAAACAGGGGGCAGACTGAAGCTTTCTTT. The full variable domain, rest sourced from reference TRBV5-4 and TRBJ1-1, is ETGVTQSPTHLIKTRGQQVTLRCSSQSGHNTVSWYQQALGQGPQFIFQYYREEENGRGNFPPRFSGLQFPNYSSELNVNALELDDSALYLCASSQNRGQTEAFFGQGTRLTVV.

The CDR3 nucleotides are TGTGCCAGCAGCTCGTCCGGGACAGGAGCTAACTATGGCTACACCTTC. Amino acid sequence: CASSSSGTGANYGYTF. The gene calls are TRBV11-2 and TRBJ1-2; 8 bases map to TRBD1. V was clipped by 4 bases and J by 0 bases; unmatched bases: 7. Germline V gene lookup returns CDR1 SGHAT and CDR2 FQNNGV. The CDR3 is made up of 16 amino acids.

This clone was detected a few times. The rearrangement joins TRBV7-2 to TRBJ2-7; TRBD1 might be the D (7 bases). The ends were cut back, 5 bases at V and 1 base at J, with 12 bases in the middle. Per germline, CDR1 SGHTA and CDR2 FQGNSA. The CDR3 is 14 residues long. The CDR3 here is CASSAQGGSYEQYF. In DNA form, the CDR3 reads TGTGCCAGCAGCGCCCAGGGGGGATCCTACGAGCAGTACTTC.

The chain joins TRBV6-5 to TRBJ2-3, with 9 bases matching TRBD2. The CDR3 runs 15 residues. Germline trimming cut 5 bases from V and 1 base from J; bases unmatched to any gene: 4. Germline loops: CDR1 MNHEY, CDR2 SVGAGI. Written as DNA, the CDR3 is TGTGCCAGCAGTCCCTTAGCGGGGGGCACAGATACGCAGTATTTT. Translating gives CASSPLAGGTDTQYF.

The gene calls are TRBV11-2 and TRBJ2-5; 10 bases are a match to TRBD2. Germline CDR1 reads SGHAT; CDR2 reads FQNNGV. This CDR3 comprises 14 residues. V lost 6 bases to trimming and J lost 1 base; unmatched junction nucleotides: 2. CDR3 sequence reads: CASSVAGGQETQYF. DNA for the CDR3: TGTGCCAGCAGTGTAGCGGGGGGCCAAGAGACCCAGTACTTC.

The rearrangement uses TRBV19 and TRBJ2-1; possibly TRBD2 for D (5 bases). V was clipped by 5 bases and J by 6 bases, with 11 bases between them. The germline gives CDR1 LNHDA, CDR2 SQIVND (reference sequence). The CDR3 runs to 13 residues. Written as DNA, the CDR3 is TGTGCCAGTAGTCGAGGGCTTAGCAATGAGCAGTTCTTC. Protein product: CASSRGLSNEQFF. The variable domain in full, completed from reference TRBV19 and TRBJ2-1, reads DGGITQSPKYLFRKEGQNVTLSCEQNLNHDAMYWYRQDPGQGLRLIYYSQIVNDFQKGDIAEGYSVSREKKESFPLTVTSAQKNPTAFYLCASSRGLSNEQFFGPGTRLTVL.

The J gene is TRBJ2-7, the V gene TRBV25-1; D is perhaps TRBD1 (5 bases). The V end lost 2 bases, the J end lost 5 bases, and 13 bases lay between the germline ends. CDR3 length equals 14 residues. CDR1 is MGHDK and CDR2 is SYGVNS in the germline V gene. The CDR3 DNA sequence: TGTGCCAGCAGTGAACGGCCAGGGAACCACGAGCAGTACTTC. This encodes CASSERPGNHEQYF.

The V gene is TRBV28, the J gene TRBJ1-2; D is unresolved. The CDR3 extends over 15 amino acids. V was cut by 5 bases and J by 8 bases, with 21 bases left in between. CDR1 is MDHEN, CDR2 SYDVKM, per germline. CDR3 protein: CASSLGGRMGWGYTF. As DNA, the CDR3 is TGTGCCAGCAGTCTCGGAGGAAGGATGGGTTGGGGCTACACCTTC.

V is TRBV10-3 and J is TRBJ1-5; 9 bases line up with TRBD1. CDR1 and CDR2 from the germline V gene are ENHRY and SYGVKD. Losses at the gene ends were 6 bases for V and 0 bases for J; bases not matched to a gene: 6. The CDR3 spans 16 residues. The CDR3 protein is CAISPGTGSSNQPQHF. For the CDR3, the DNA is TGTGCCATCAGCCCAGGGACAGGGAGTAGCAATCAGCCCCAGCATTTT.

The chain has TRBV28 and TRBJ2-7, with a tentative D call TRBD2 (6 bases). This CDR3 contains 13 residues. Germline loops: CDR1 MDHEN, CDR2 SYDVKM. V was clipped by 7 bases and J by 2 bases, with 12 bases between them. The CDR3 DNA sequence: TGTGCCAGCACTTATCGGGGGACCTACGAGCAGTACTTC. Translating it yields CASTYRGTYEQYF.

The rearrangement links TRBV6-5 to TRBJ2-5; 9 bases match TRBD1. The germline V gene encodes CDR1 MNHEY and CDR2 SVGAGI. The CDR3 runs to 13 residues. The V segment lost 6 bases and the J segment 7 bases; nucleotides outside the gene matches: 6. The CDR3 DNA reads TGTGCCAGCAGCCCCGGACAGGGGAGGACCCAGTACTTC. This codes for CASSPGQGRTQYF.

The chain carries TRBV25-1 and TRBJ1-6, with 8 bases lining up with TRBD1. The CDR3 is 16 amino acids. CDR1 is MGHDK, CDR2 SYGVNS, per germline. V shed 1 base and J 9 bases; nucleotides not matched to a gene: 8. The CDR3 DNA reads TGTGCCAGCAGTGAATCACGGCAGGGGGCTGTTTCACCCCTCCACTTT. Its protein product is CASSESRQGAVSPLHF.